The next 27 T cell receptor beta chains were all read from a single sample in a study of CD8 T cells in Susac syndrome. The RNA input was roughly 0.45 to 1 ug, and it was reverse transcribed with random hexamers. TCRdb re-analysed the immunoSEQ multiplex PCR reads in MiXCR, keeping a single row per CDR3 protein. The sample has about 210,000 distinct CDR3 sequences, 95% seen once. The sequenced sample consisted of CD4+ T cells from PBMCs. The receptors derive from a human donor with multiple sclerosis.

In the case of this clonotype: Sequence at one end of the junction differs from germline and may be a read error. The rearrangement uses TRBV7-7 and TRBJ2-5, with D unresolved. The CDR3 loop spans 13 amino acids. Per the germline V gene, CDR1 is SSHAT and CDR2 is FNYEAQ (reference sequence). In DNA, the CDR3 is TGTGCTAGCAGCCCAGTACGTCAAGAGACCCAGTACTTC. This gives the protein CASSPVRQETQYF.

The chain has TRBV2 and TRBJ2-1, with 7 bases aligning to TRBD1. The CDR3 is 17 amino acids. J lost 0 bases, V lost 8 bases, and 13 bases had no gene match. The germline CDR1 and CDR2 sequences are SNHLY and FYNNEI. CDR3 nucleotides: TGTGCCAGCCAAAGAGACAGGGACCACTACTCCTACAATGAGCAGTTCTTC. Amino acid sequence: CASQRDRDHYSYNEQFF.

The rearrangement joins TRBV30 to TRBJ2-1; D might be TRBD1 or TRBD2, each matching 6 bases. Germline loops: CDR1 GTSNPN, CDR2 SVGIG (reference sequence). Between the trimmed V and J ends, which lost 2 bases and 0 bases, there was a span of 14 bases. This CDR3 spans 16 amino acids. CDR3 sequence (DNA): TGTGCCTGGAGTCCCCTGGGGGGCCGCTCCTACAATGAGCAGTTCTTC. This encodes CAWSPLGGRSYNEQFF.

This sequence joins TRBV3-1 and TRBJ1-2; no reliable D call. The CDR3 sequence is 12 residues long. The ends were cut back, 0 bases at V and 5 bases at J, with 4 bases in the middle. Germline assignment: CDR1 LGHDT and CDR2 YNNKEL (reference sequence). CDR3 nucleotide sequence: TGTGCCAGCAGCCAAGATATTTATGGCTACACCTTC. Protein: CASSQDIYGYTF.

J is TRBJ2-1 and V is TRBV3-1; a weak D match, TRBD2 (7 bases). The CDR3 has 14 amino acids. CDR1 LGHDT and CDR2 YNNKEL come from the germline V gene (reference sequence). Trimming stripped 1 base from V and 7 bases from J, with 11 bases between. CDR3 bases: TGTGCCAGCAGCCAAGGGACTAGGGGGAATGAGCAGTTCTTC. This encodes CASSQGTRGNEQFF.

The rearrangement uses TRBV7-9 and TRBJ2-3; TRBD2 agrees at 9 bases. J was trimmed by 3 bases and V by 5 bases; bases with no gene match: 6. In germline, CDR1 is SEHNR, CDR2 FQNEAQ (reference sequence). The CDR3 has 15 residues. CDR3 region: CASSRASGETDTQYF. The CDR3 nucleotides are TGTGCCAGCAGCCGCGCTAGCGGGGAAACAGATACGCAGTATTTT.

V gene TRBV20-1 combines with J gene TRBJ2-3; unclear D gene. Germline V gene sequence: CDR1 DFQATT, CDR2 SNEGSKA (reference sequence). V was cut by 8 bases and J by 0 bases, with 9 bases left in between. This CDR3 is built from 12 residues. CDR3 amino acids: CSPQTSTDTQYF. CDR3 DNA sequence: TGCAGTCCCCAGACTAGCACAGATACGCAGTATTTT.

This sequence joins TRBV5-1 and TRBJ2-3; maybe TRBD1 (6 bases). Germline V gives CDR1 SGHRS, CDR2 YFSETQ. V dropped 0 bases and J dropped 3 bases, with 17 bases sitting between them. The length of the CDR3 is 17 residues. CDR3 nucleotide sequence: TGCGCCAGCAGCTTGGGTGGGGACACGTCGAGGACAGATACGCAGTATTTT. The encoded protein is CASSLGGDTSRTDTQYF.

Notes on this clonotype: The conserved phenylalanine or tryptophan is not found at the CDR3 terminus, so this likely reflects a read error. CDR3 nucleotide sequence: TGTGCCAGCAGTTACTCTCCGGGTAGCGGGGGAGCCCAGTACGTC. Its protein is CASSYSPGSGGAQYV. The chain combines TRBV6-6 with TRBJ2-5; 9 nucleotides line up with TRBD2. V was pared by 0 bases and J by 9 bases, with 8 bases of the junction left unmatched. In germline, CDR1 is MNHNY, CDR2 SVGAGI (reference sequence). The CDR3 has 15 amino acids.

The chain recombines TRBV2 with TRBJ1-6, with D maybe TRBD1 (5 bases). This CDR3 is built from 12 residues. Trimming cost V 6 bases and J 10 bases, with 10 bases left between them. The germline V gene encodes CDR1 SNHLY and CDR2 FYNNEI. Written as DNA, the CDR3 is TGTGCCAGCAGCCTCGGGGGGTCACCCCTCCACTTT. Its protein product is CASSLGGSPLHF.

The genes are TRBV18 and TRBJ2-5; tentative D call: TRBD2 (6 bases). The CDR3 contains 14 residues. V lost 1 base, J lost 2 bases, and 8 bases lay in between. Germline V gene lookup returns CDR1 KGHSH and CDR2 LQKENI. The CDR3 sequence: CASSPQGLQETQYF. CDR3 in DNA: TGTGCCAGCTCACCACAGGGACTGCAAGAGACCCAGTACTTC.

The chain has TRBV6-5 and TRBJ1-2; tentative D call: TRBD1 (5 bases). V was cut by 5 bases and J by 6 bases, with 13 bases left in between. Per germline, CDR1 MNHEY and CDR2 SVGAGI. The CDR3 spans 13 residues. CDR3 residues: CASSNGDLDGYTF. CDR3 nucleotides: TGTGCCAGCAGTAACGGGGACTTAGATGGCTACACCTTC.

This clonotype was recorded only once. The V and J genes are TRBV20-1 and TRBJ2-5; D may be TRBD1 (6 bases). The CDR3 covers 14 residues. The germline V and J ends were trimmed by 5 bases and 4 bases, with 17 bases remaining between them. In germline, CDR1 is DFQATT, CDR2 SNEGSKA (reference sequence). The CDR3 DNA reads as TGCAGTGCTGTGACCTCTAGGGGGACAGAGACCCAGTACTTC. Its protein product is CSAVTSRGTETQYF.

The gene calls are TRBV4-2 and TRBJ1-2, with 9 bases fitting TRBD1. V dropped 3 bases and J dropped 3; count of bases not matched to a gene: 5. The CDR3 loop spans 15 amino acids. The germline gives CDR1 LGHNA, CDR2 YNFKEQ. The DNA for the CDR3 is TGTGCCAGCAGCCAGAAGGACAGGGGTGACTATGGCTACACCTTC. Amino acid sequence: CASSQKDRGDYGYTF.

V usage is TRBV30 and J usage is TRBJ1-2; tentatively, D is TRBD1 (5 bases). The CDR3 spans 12 residues. Germline CDR1 and CDR2: GTSNPN and SVGIG (reference sequence). V lost 0 bases and J 10 bases, leaving 12 bases between the germline ends. The CDR3 sequence is CAWSVQGQVYTF. In nucleotides, the CDR3 is TGTGCCTGGAGTGTGCAGGGCCAGGTCTACACCTTC.

The gene calls are TRBV30 and TRBJ1-3; no clear D. The V gene's germline CDR1 is GTSNPN and CDR2 SVGIG (reference sequence). The CDR3 is 14 amino acids. The V gene lost 0 bases and the J gene lost 4 bases, with 10 bases spanning the gap. This chain's CDR3 is CAWSVLRSGNTIYF. DNA of the CDR3: TGTGCCTGGAGTGTACTCCGATCCGGAAACACCATATATTTT.

V gene TRBV3-1 combines with J gene TRBJ1-1; no definite D call. Germline V CDR1 and CDR2: LGHDT, YNNKEL (reference sequence). The CDR3 is made up of 14 amino acids. Trimming pared 2 bases from V and 1 base from J, leaving 8 bases between. This chain's CDR3 is CASSQIAGNTEAFF. The CDR3 DNA reads TGTGCCAGCAGCCAAATCGCAGGGAACACTGAAGCTTTCTTT.

The rearrangement uses TRBV30 and TRBJ1-6, with D possibly matching TRBD1 (6 bases). This CDR3 is 16 amino acids long. The V gene's germline CDR1 is GTSNPN and CDR2 SVGIG (reference sequence). Trimming pared 0 bases from V and 10 bases from J, leaving 19 bases between. The CDR3 is CAWSVGRGAGGSPLHF. The DNA for the CDR3 is TGTGCCTGGAGTGTAGGCAGGGGAGCAGGAGGATCACCCCTCCACTTT.

This chain connects TRBV30 to TRBJ1-3; maybe TRBD1 (5 bases). V lost 3 bases and J lost 4, with 10 bases in between. The germline CDR1 and CDR2 sequences are GTSNPN and SVGIG (reference sequence). The CDR3 has 13 amino acids. The CDR3 loop reads CAWRVAGGNTIYF. The CDR3, as DNA: TGTGCCTGGAGGGTCGCAGGGGGAAACACCATATATTTT.

The V and J genes are TRBV5-6 and TRBJ2-7; no definite D call. The V end was cut by 0 bases, the J end by 2 bases, with 6 bases between. In germline, CDR1 is SGHDT, CDR2 YYEEEE. The CDR3 totals 13 residues. CDR3 nucleotides: TGTGCCAGCAGCTTGGAGGGAACCTACGAGCAGTACTTC. Translated: CASSLEGTYEQYF.

The gene calls are TRBV5-6 and TRBJ1-6, with 7 bases identical to TRBD1. This CDR3 is built from 15 residues. V was clipped by 0 bases and J by 8 bases; unmatched bases: 5. Germline V gene data show CDR1 as SGHDT and CDR2 as YYEEEE. CDR3 in DNA: TGTGCCAGCAGCTTGGTAGGACAGGTGGATTCACCCCTCCACTTT. It is translated as CASSLVGQVDSPLHF.

The genes are TRBV27 and TRBJ1-5; TRBD1 aligns across 11 bases. Trimming cost V 8 bases and J 4 bases; bases outside gene matches: 7. The CDR3 has 15 amino acids. Germline loops: CDR1 MNHEY, CDR2 SMNVEV (reference sequence). CDR3 nucleotides: TGTGCCAGCGCCACCGGGACAGGGGGAAATCAGCCCCAGCATTTT. This codes for CASATGTGGNQPQHF.

The chain combines TRBV30 with TRBJ1-6; D remains ambiguous. This CDR3 spans 18 amino acids. V lost 2 bases to trimming and J lost 6 bases, with 23 bases between them. Germline CDR1 is GTSNPN and CDR2 is SVGIG (reference sequence). The CDR3 DNA reads as TGTGCCTGGAGTCCGGGCAGTAGCCTAAGGAGGACTAATTCACCCCTCCACTTT. It specifies CAWSPGSSLRRTNSPLHF.

This sequence joins TRBV7-6 and TRBJ2-1, with D maybe TRBD2 (6 bases). V was pared by 1 base and J by 9 bases, with 10 bases between. Per germline, CDR1 SGHVS and CDR2 FNYEAQ. This CDR3 contains 13 residues. The CDR3 DNA sequence: TGTGCCAGCAGCTTAGATGGGGGGTCTGAGCAGTTCTTC. It is translated as CASSLDGGSEQFF.

The V gene is TRBV21-1, the J gene TRBJ2-7; no check of the table's D call, TRBD2, against the DNA was made. TRBV21-1 is labeled a pseudogene. CDR3 size: 16 residues. CDR3 amino acids: CASSKGGKGGTYEQYV. The DNA for the CDR3 is TGTGCCAGCAGCAAAGGTGGGAAGGGAGGGACCTACGAGCAGTACGTC.

The V gene is TRBV3-1, the J gene TRBJ2-1; the D gene is possibly TRBD2 (6 bases). The CDR3 length is 15 residues. In germline, CDR1 is LGHDT, CDR2 YNNKEL (reference sequence). The V and J ends lost 1 base and 4 bases respectively, with 11 bases between them. The CDR3 spells CASSQAAAGYNEQFF. The CDR3 DNA reads as TGTGCCAGCAGCCAAGCTGCAGCGGGTTACAATGAGCAGTTCTTC.

The chain uses TRBV20-1 and TRBJ2-7; a possible D gene is TRBD2 (7 bases). V lost 4 bases and J 6 bases, leaving 13 bases between the germline ends. The CDR3 loop spans 12 amino acids. Germline CDR1 DFQATT, CDR2 SNEGSKA (reference sequence). CDR3 sequence reads: CSAKGGAREQYF. The CDR3, as DNA: TGCAGTGCTAAGGGGGGGGCGCGCGAGCAGTACTTC.